This TCR beta chain appears in the sequencing data of a study of PD-1 blockade in classical Hodgkin lymphoma. About this clone: Its specificity is unknown.

Time point denoted: cycle 4 day 1 (C4D1), after 5 to 7 weeks of nivolumab. No patient escaped relapse after autologous stem cell transplantation, and brentuximab vedotin exposure varied. The V segment lost 1 base and the J segment 9 bases; nucleotides outside the gene matches: 5. The CDR3 length is 15 residues. Germline V gives CDR1 MDHEN, CDR2 SYDVKM. General observations from the study: The origin of the repertoire differences remains undefined, with disease activity or prior therapy as possible causes.

Here immunoSEQ multiplex PCR was the method, and the copy in TCRdb shows in-frame clones only, minus some. Here the sample spans 100,000 to 120,000 clones, approximately 89% being singletons. This TCR was sampled from a human donor with classical Hodgkin lymphoma. The source was peripheral blood mononuclear cells (PBMCs), collected before the fourth cycle of nivolumab. V gene TRBV28 combines with J gene TRBJ2-2, with 10 nucleotides matching TRBD2. This CDR3 is CASSLSSGSGRELFF. The CDR3 bases are TGTGCCAGCAGTTTATCTAGCGGGAGTGGCCGGGAGCTGTTTTTT.